This TCR beta chain was profiled in a study of shared clonotypes between healthy human individuals. Study-level results: Naive CD4 clonotypes overlapped across a few donors at roughly 4.5%.

The CDR3 is 13 amino acids. Trimming left V 3 bases short and J 3 bases short, with 8 bases between. The germline V gene has CDR1 SGHNT and CDR2 YENEEA. Here immunoSEQ multiplex PCR was the method, and the copy in TCRdb shows in-frame clones only, minus some. The table records hundreds of thousands of clones, around 74% of them present only once. Worth noting for this clone: The target antigen is unknown.

This receptor was obtained from a woman aged 25 to 39 in good health. V is TRBV11-3 and J is TRBJ1-1; no reliable D call. Source material: memory CD4+ T cells sorted from blood. Sample subset: CD45RA-negative fraction. The CDR3 sequence is CASSFGPYTEAFF. The CDR3 DNA reads TGTGCCAGCAGCTTCGGACCCTACACTGAAGCTTTCTTT.